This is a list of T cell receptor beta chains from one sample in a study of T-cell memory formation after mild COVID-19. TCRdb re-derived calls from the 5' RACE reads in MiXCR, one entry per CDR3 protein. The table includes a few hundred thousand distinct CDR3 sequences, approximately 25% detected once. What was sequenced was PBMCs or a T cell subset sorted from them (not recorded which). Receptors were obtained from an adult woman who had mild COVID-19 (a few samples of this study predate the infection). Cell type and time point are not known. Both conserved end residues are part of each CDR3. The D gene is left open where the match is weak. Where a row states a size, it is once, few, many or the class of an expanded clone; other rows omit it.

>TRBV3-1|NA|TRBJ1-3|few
TGTGCCAGCAGCCAAGACGCGGGGGTTGGAAACACCATATATTTT
CASSQDAGVGNTIYF
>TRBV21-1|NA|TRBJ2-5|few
TGTGCCAGAACTGAGTCGTACTTC
CARTESYF
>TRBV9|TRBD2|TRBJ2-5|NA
TGTGCCAGCAGCGTAGGGGGGACTAGCGGCCAAGAGACCCAGTACTTC
CASSVGGTSGQETQYF
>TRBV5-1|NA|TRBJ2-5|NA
TGCGCCAGCAGCCCTGGGACTGCATCACCTAAAGAGACCCAGTACTTC
CASSPGTASPKETQYF
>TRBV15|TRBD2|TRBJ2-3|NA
TGTGCCACCAGCAGAGAAAGCGGGGTCAGCACAGATACGCAGTATTTT
CATSRESGVSTDTQYF
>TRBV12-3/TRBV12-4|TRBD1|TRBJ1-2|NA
TGTGCCAGCAGATCAAGGGACAGGGGGAACTATGGCTACACCTTC
CASRSRDRGNYGYTF
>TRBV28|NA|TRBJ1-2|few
TGTGCCAGCGCCGGAGGGGCGGGATATGGCTACACCTTC
CASAGGAGYGYTF
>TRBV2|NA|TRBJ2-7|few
TGTGCCACCCAGTGGCTAGCGATTGACGAGCAGTACTTC
CATQWLAIDEQYF
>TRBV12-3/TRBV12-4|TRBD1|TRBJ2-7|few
TGTGCCAGCAGGCAGACAGGGTTTGGCGAGCAGTACTTC
CASRQTGFGEQYF
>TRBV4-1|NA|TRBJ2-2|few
TGCGCCAGCAGCCAAGAGGGGAGTTTCGGGGAGCTGTTTTTT
CASSQEGSFGELFF
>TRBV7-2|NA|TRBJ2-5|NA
TGTGCCAGCAGCCCTACGCCGAGTAACTTAGCGGTCTCCCAGTACTTC
CASSPTPSNLAVSQYF
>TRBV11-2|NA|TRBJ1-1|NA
TGTGCCAGCAGCTTAGATTTGGGGGCGAGTGAAGCTTTCTTT
CASSLDLGASEAFF
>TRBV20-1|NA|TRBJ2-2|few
TGCAGTGCTAGTCGTCAGAACACCGGGGAGCTGTTTTTT
CSASRQNTGELFF
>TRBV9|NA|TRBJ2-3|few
TGTGCCAGCAGCGTAGACGGGAGAACAGATACGCAGTATTTT
CASSVDGRTDTQYF
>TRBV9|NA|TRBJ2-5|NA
TGTGCCAGCAGCATCTCCCTTTGGGAGACCCAGTACTTC
CASSISLWETQYF
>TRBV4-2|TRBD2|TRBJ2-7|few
TGTGCCAGCAGTCCTAAGACGGGACTAGCCTACGAGCAGTACTTC
CASSPKTGLAYEQYF
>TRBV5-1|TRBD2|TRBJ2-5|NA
TGCGCCAGCAGCTTTGCCGGGACTAGCTACGAGACCCAGTACTTC
CASSFAGTSYETQYF
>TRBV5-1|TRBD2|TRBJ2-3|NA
TGCGCCAGCAGCTTGGCCGGGACTAGCGGTGACACAGATACGCAGTATTTT
CASSLAGTSGDTDTQYF
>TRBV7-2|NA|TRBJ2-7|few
TGTGCCAGCAGCTTCACCTGGGGCGAGCAGTACTTC
CASSFTWGEQYF